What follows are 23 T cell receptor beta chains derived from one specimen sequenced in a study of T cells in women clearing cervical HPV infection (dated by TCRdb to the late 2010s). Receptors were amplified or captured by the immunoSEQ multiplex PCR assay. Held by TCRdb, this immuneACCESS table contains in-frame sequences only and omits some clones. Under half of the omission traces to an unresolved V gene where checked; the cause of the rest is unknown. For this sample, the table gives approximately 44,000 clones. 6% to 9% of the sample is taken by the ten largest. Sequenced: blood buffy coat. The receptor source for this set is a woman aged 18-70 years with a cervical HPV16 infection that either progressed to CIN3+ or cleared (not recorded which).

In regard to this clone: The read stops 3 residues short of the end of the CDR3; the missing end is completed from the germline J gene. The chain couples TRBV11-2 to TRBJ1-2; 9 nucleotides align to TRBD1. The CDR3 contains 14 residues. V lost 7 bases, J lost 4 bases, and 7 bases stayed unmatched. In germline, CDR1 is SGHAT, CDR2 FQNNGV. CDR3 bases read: TGTGCCAGCACCCCCGACAGGGGGGCCTATGGC. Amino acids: CASTPDRGAYG. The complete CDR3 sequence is CASTPDRGAYGYTF.

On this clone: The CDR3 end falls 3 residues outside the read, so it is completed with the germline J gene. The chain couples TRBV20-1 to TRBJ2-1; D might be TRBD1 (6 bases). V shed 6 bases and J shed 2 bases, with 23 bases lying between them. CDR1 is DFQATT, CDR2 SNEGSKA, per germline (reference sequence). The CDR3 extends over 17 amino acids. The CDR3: CSALGLTRGSTYNEQFF. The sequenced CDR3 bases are TGCAGTGCCCTGGGGTTAACTAGGGGGTCGACCTACAATGAG.

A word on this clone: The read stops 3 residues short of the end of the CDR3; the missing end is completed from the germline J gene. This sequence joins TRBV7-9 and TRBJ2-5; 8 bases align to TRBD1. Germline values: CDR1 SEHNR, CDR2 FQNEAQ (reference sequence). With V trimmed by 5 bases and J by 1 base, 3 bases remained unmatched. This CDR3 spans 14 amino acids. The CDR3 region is CASSLRGRQETQYF. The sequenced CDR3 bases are TGTGCCAGCAGCCTCAGGGGGCGCCAAGAGACC.

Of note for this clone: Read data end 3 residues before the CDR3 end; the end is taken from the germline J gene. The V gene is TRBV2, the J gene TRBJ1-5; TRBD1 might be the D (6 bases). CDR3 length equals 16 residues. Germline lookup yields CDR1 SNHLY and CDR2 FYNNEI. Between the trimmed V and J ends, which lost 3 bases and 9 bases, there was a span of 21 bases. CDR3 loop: CASSESLAGGGMPQHF. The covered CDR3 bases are TGTGCCAGCAGTGAGAGTTTGGCGGGGGGCGGAATGCCC.

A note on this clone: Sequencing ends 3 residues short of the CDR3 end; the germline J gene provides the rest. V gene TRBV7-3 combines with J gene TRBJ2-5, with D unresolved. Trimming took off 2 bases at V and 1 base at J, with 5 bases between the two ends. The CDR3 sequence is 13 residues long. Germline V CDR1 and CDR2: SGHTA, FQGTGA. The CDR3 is CASSLYGQETQYF. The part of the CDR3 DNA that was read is TGTGCCAGCAGCTTATACGGCCAAGAGACC. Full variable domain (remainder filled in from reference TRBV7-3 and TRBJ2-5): GAGVSQTPSNKVTEKGKYVELRCDPISGHTALYWYRQSLGQGPEFLIYFQGTGAADDSGLPNDRFFAVRPEGSVSTLKIQRTERGDSAVYLCASSLYGQETQYFGPGTRLLVL.

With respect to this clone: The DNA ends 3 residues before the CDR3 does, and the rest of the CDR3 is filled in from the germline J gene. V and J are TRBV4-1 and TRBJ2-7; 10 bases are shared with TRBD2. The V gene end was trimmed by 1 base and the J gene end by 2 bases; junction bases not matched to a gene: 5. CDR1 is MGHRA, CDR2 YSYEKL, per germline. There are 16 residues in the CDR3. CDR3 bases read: TGCGCCAGCAGCCAAGCCCTAGCGGGAGTGCCCTACGAG. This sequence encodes CASSQALAGVPYE. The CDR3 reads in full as CASSQALAGVPYEQYF.

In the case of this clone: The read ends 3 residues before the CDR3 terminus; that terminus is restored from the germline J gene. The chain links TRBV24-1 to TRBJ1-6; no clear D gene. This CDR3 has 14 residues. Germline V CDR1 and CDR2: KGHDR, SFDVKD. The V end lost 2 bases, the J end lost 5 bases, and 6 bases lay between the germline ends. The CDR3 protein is CATSDYKDNSPLHF. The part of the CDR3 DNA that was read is TGTGCCACCAGTGATTATAAGGATAATTCACCC.

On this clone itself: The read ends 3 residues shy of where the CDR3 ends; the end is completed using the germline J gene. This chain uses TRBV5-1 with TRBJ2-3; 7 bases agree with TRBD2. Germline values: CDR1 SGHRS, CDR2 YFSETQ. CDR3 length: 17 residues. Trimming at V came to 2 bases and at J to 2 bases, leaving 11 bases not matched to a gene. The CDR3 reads CASSFSPSAGDTDTQYF. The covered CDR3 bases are TGCGCCAGCAGCTTTTCTCCTTCCGCGGGGGACACAGATACG.

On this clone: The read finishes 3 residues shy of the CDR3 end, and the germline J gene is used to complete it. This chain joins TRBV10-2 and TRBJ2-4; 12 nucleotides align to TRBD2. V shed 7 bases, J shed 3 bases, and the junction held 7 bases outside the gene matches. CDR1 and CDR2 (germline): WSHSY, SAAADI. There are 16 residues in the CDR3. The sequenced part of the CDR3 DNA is TGCGCCAGCACGCTAGCGGGGGGGCAGGGCAAAAACATT. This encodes CASTLAGGQGKNI. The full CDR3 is CASTLAGGQGKNIQYF.

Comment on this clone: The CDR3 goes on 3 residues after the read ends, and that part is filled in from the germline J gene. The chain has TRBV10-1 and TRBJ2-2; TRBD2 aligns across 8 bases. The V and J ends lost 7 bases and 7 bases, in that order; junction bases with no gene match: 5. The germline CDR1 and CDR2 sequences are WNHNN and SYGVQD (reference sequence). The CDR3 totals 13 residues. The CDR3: CASTAGGIGELFF. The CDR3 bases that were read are TGCGCCAGCACTGCGGGGGGTATCGGGGAG.

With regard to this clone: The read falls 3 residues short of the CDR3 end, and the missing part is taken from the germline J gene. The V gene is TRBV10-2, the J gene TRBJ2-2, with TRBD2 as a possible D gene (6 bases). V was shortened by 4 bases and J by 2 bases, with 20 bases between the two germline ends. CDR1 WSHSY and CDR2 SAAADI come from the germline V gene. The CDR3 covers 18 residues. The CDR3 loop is CASSALPPGLGNTGELFF. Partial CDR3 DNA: TGCGCCAGCAGTGCTCTTCCGCCGGGACTTGGAAACACCGGGGAG.

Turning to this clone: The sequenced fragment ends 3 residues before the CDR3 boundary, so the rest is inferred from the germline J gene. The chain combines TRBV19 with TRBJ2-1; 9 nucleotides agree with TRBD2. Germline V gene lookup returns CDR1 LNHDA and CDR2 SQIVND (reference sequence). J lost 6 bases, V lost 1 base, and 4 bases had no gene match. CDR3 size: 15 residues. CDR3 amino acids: CASSIGALAGNEQFF. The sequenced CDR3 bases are TGTGCCAGTAGTATAGGAGCACTAGCGGGCAATGAG.

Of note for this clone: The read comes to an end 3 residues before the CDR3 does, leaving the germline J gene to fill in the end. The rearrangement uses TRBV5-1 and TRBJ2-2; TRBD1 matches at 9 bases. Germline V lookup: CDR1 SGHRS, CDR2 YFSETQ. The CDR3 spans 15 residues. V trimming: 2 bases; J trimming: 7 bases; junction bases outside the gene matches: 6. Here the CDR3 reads CASSFGTGFGGELFF. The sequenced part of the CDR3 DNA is TGCGCCAGCAGCTTTGGGACAGGGTTTGGCGGGGAG.

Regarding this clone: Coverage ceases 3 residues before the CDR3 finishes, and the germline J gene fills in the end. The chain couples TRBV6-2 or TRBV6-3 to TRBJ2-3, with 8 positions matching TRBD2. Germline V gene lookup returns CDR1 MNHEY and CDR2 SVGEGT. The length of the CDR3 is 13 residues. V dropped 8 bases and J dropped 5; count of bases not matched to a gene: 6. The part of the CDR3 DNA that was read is TGTGCCAGCGAAGCGGGAGCCGAAGATACG. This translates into CASEAGAEDT. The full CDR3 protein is CASEAGAEDTQYF.

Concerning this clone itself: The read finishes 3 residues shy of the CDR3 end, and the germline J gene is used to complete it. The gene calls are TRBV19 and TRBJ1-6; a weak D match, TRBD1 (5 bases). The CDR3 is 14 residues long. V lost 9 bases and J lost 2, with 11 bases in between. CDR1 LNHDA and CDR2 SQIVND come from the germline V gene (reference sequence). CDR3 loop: CASQGGAYNSPLHF. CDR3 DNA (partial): TGTGCCAGCCAGGGTGGCGCCTATAATTCACCC. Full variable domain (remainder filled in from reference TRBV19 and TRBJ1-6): DGGITQSPKYLFRKEGQNVTLSCEQNLNHDAMYWYRQDPGQGLRLIYYSQIVNDFQKGDIAEGYSVSREKKESFPLTVTSAQKNPTAFYLCASQGGAYNSPLHFGNGTRLTVT.

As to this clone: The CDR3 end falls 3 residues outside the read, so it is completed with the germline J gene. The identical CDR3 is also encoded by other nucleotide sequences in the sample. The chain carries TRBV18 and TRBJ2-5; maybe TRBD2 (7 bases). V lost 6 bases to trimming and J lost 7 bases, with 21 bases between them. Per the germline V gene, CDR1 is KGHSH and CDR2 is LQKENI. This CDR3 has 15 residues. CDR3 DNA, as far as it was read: TGTGCCAGCTCCCCCCCGACAGGTGGGAGGGGGACC. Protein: CASSPPTGGRGT. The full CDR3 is CASSPPTGGRGTQYF.

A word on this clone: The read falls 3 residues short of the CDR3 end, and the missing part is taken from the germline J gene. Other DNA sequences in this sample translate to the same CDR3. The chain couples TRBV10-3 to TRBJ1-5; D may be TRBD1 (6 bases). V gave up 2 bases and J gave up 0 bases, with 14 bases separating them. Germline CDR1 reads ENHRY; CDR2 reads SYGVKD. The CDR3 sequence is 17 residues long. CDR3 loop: CAISERQAGASNQPQHF. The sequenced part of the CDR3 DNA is TGTGCCATCAGTGAGCGACAGGCTGGGGCTAGCAATCAGCCC.

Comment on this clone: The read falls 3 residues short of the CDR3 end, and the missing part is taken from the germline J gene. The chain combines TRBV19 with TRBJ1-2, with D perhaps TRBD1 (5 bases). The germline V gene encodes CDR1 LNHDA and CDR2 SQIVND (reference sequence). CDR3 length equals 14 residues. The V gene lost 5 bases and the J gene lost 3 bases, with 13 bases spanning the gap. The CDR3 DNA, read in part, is TGTGCCAGTAGTCCCCAGGGTACTGACTATGGC. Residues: CASSPQGTDYG. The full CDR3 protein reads CASSPQGTDYGYTF.

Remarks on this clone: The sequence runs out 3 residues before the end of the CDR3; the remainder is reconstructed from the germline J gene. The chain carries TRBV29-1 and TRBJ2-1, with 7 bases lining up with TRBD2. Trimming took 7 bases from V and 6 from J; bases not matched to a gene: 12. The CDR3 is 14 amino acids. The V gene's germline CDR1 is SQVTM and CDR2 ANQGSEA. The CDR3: CSGAGLVNSNEQFF. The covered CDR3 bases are TGCAGCGGGGCAGGACTAGTCAATTCCAATGAG.

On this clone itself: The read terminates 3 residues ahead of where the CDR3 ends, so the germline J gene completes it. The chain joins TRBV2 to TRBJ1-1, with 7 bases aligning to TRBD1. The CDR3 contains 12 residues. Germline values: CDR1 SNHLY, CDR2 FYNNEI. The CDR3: CASSESVRGAFF. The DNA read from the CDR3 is TGTGCCAGCAGTGAAAGTGTCAGGGGG.

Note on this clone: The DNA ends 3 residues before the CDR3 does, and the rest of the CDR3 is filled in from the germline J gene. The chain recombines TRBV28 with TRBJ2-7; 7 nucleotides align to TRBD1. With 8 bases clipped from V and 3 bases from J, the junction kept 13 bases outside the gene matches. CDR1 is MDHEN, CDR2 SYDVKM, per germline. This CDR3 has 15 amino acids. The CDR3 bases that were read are TGTGCCAGCTTATACTCGGGACAGCTTAGCTACGAG. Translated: CASLYSGQLSYE. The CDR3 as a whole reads CASLYSGQLSYEQYF.

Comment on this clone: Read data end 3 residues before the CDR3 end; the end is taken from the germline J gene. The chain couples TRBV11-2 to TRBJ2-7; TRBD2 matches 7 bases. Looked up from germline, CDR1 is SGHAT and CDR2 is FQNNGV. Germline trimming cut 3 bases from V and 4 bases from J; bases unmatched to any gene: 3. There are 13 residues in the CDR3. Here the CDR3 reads CASSFGTTYEQYF. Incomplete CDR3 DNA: TGTGCCAGCAGCTTTGGGACTACATACGAG. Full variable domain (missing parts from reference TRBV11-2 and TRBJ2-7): EAGVAQSPRYKIIEKRQSVAFWCNPISGHATLYWYQQILGQGPKLLIQFQNNGVVDDSQLPKDRFSAERLKGVDSTLKIQPAKLEDSAVYLCASSFGTTYEQYFGPGTRLTVT.

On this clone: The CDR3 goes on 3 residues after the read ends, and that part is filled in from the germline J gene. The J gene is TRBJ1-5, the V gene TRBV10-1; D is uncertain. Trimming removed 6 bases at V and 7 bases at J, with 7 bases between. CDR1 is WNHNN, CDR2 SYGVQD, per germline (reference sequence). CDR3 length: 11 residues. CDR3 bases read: TGCGCCAGCAGAGTTCAGCAGCCC. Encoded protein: CASRVQQP. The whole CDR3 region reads CASRVQQPQHF.